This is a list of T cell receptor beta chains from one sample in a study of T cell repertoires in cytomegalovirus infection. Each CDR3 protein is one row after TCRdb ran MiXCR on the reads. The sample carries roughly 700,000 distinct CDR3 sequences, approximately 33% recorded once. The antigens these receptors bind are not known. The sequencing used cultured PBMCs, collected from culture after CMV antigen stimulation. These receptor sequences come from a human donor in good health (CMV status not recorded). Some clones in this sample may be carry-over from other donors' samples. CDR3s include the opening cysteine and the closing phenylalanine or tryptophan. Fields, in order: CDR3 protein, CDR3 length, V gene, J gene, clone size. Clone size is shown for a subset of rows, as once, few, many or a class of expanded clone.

CASSPGQLTGELFF	14	TRBV19	TRBJ2-2	.
CASSAQGINTEAFF	14	TRBV6-1	TRBJ1-1	.
CASSFGTGGSPLHF	14	TRBV7-9	TRBJ1-6	.
CASSFFQGAEEQYF	14	TRBV7-2	TRBJ2-7	few
CASSEPAGGPLDEQYF	16	TRBV6-1	TRBJ2-7	.
CASSLRVTSGVNEQFF	16	TRBV7-7	TRBJ2-1	few
CASSPMGGGPSYEQYF	16	TRBV7-2	TRBJ2-7	many
CASSQGVQGREKLFF	15	TRBV4-2	TRBJ1-4	.
CASSLRPGGGQPQHF	15	TRBV7-2	TRBJ1-5	many
CASQVQLGRSEAFF	14	TRBV10-3	TRBJ1-1	.
CASSRERGAAYNEQLF	16	TRBV4-1	TRBJ2-1	.
CSAREAGASPLHF	13	TRBV20-1	TRBJ1-6	.
CASSSQRLGGRAGELFF	17	TRBV7-2	TRBJ2-2	.
CASSGTGIYEKLFF	14	TRBV4-2	TRBJ1-4	.
CATTQGRADTQYF	13	TRBV15	TRBJ2-3	.
CASSSTGPGTEAFF	14	TRBV7-8	TRBJ1-1	many
CASSHSVDTQYF	12	TRBV7-2	TRBJ2-3	many
CSASGVGWDEQFF	13	TRBV20-1	TRBJ2-1	.
CASSLDGEQYF	11	TRBV7-2	TRBJ2-7	many
CSAREGESNQPQHF	14	TRBV20-1	TRBJ1-5	.
CASSSGGGVPFF	12	TRBV7-2	TRBJ1-1	few
CASSPRQGVRVETQYF	16	TRBV7-2	TRBJ2-5	few
CASSDQGGGGQYF	13	TRBV7-2	TRBJ2-7	.
CASSQVMTSQETQYF	15	TRBV4-3	TRBJ2-5	.
CASSGISGSGETQYF	15	TRBV5-4	TRBJ2-5	few
CASSSNRETSGSPSYEQYF	19	TRBV6-7	TRBJ2-7	.
CASSFETFTYEQYF	14	TRBV11-2	TRBJ2-7	.